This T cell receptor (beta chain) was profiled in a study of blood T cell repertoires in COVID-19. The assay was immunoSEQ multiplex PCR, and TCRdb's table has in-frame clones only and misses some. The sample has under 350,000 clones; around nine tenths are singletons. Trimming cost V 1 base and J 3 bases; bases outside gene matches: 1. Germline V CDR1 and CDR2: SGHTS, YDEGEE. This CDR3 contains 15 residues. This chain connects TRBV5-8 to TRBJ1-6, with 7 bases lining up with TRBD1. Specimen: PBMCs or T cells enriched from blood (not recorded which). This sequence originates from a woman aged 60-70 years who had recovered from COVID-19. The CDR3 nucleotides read TGTGCCAGCAGCTTGTACAGGGGCTATAATTCACCCCTCCACTTT. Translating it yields CASSLYRGYNSPLHF.